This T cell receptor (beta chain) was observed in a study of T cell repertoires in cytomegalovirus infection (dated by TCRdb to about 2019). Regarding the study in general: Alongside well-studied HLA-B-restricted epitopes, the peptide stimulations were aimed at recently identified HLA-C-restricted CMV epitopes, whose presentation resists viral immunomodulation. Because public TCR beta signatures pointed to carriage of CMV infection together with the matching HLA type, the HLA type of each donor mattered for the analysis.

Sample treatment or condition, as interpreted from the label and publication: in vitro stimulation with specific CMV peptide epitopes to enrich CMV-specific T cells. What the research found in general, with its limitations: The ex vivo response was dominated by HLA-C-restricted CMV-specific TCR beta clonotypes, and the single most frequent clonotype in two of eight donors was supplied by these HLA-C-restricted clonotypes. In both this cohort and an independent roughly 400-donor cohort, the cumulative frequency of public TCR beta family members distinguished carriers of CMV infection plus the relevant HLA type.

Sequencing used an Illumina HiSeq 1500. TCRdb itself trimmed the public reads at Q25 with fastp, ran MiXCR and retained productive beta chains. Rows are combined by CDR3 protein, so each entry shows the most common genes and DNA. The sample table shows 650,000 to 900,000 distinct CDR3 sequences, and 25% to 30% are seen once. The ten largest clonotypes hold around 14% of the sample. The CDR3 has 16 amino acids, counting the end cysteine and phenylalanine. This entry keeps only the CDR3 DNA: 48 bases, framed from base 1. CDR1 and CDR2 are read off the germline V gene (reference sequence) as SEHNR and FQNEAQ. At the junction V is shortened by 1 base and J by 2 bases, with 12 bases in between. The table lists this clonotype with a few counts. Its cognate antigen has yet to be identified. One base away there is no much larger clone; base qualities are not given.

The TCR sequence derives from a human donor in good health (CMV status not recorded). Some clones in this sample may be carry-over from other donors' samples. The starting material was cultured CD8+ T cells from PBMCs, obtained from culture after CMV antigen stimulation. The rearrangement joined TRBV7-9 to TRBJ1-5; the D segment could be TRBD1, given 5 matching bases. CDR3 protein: CASSLVGEQGNQPQHF. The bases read TGTGCCAGCAGCTTAGTGGGGGAACAGGGCAATCAGCCCCAGCATTTT.